The clone carrying this T cell receptor beta chain was seen just once. Its antigen is currently unknown. Some clones are missing from TCRdb's copy, which holds only in-frame ones; the method was immunoSEQ multiplex PCR. The sample holds some 120,000 clones, around 86% seen once. The sample comes from a study of T cell responses to AZD1222 COVID-19 vaccine. The germline V and J ends were trimmed by 4 bases and 0 bases, with 7 bases remaining between them. In germline, CDR1 is MNHEY, CDR2 SMNVEV (reference sequence). This CDR3 contains 14 residues. Study-wide results and caveats: Without day 14 samples, only post-peak T cell repertoires were studied. Receipt of two AZD1222 doses was followed by a rise in Spike-specific TCR breadth and depth. Dominant CD4 TCR responses targeted spike regions 160-218 and 743-854.

The receptor was isolated from an adult in good health. V gene TRBV27 combines with J gene TRBJ2-1; no firm D call. The specimen was peripheral blood, collected on day 0 of AZD1222 vaccination. This chain's CDR3 is CASSWGSSYNEQFF. The CDR3 DNA reads TGTGCCAGCAGTTGGGGAAGCTCCTACAATGAGCAGTTCTTC.